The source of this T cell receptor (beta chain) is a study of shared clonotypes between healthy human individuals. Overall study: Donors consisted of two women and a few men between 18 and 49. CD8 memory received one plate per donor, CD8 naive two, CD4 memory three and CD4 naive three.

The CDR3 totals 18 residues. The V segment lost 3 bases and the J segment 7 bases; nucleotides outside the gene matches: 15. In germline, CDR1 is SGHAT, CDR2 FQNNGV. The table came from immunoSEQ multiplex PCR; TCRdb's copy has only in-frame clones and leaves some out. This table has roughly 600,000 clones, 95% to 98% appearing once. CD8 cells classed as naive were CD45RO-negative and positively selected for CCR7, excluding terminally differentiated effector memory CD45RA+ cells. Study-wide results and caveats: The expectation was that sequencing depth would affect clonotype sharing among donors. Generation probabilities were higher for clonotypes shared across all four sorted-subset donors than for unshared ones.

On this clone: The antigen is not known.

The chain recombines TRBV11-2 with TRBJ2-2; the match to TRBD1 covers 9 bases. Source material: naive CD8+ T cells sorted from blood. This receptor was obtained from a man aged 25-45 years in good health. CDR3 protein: CASSFRGQGSIYNGELFF. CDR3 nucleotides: TGTGCCAGCAGCTTTAGGGGACAGGGATCGATTTATAACGGGGAGCTGTTTTTT.